This T cell receptor (beta chain) was found in a study of cytomegalovirus exposure and HLA in healthy donors. V trimming: 3 bases; J trimming: 5 bases; junction bases outside the gene matches: 4. This CDR3 has 13 amino acids. The V gene's germline CDR1 is GTSNPN and CDR2 SVGIG (reference sequence). Measured with immunoSEQ multiplex PCR; TCRdb has only the in-frame clones, and not every one. The table has roughly 330,000 clones, 75% to 90% seen once. This clone has more than one count but fewer than ten. What it binds is not known. Study findings and constraints: It was found in a later analysis that first-cohort TCR clusters tended to co-occur in the 95 to 150 validation repertoires. Both high specificity and high sensitivity reportedly marked the classifier's diagnosis of cytomegalovirus status.

This TCR was sampled from a woman aged 30 to 39 in good health and CMV-seropositive. This rearrangement joins TRBV30 to TRBJ1-1; 9 positions match TRBD1. Sequencing input: PBMCs. CDR3 loop: CAWRGQGRTEAFF. The CDR3 DNA reads as TGTGCCTGGAGGGGACAGGGAAGAACTGAAGCTTTCTTT.